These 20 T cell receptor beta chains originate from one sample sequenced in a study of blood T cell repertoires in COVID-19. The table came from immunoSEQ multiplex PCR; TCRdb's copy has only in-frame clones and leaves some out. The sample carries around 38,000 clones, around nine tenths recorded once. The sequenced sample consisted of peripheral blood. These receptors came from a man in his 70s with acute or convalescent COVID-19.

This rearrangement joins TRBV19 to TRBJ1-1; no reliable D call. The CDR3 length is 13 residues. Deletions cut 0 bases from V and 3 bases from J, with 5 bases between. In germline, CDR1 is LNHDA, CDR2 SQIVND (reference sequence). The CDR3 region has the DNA TGTGCCAGTAGTATAGATCCGGACACTGAAGCTTTCTTT. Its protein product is CASSIDPDTEAFF.

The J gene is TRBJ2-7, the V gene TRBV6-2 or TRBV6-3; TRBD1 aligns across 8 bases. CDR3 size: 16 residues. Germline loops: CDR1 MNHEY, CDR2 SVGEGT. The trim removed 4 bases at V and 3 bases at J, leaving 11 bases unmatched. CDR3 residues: CASSLMVGTGYYEQYF. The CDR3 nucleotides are TGTGCCAGCAGTTTAATGGTTGGGACAGGATACTACGAGCAGTACTTC.

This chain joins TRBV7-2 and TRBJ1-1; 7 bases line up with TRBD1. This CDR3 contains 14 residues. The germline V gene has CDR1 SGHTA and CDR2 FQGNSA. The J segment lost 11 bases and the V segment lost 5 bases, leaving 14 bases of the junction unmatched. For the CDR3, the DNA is TGTGCCAGCAGCGTATCGCGAGGGGGCTTGTCGGCTTTCTTT. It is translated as CASSVSRGGLSAFF.

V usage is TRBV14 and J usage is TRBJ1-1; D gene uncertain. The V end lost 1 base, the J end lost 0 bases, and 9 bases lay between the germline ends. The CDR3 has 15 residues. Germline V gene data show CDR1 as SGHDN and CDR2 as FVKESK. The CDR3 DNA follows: TGTGCCAGCAGCCAAGGGTTGGGCATGAACACTGAAGCTTTCTTT. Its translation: CASSQGLGMNTEAFF.

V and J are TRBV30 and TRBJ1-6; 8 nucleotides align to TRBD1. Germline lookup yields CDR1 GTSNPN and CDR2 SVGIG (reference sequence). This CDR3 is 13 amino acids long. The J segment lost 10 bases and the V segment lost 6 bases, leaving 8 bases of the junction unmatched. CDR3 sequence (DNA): TGTGCCTGCCTGACAGGGGTTGGGTCACCCCTCCACTTT. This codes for CACLTGVGSPLHF. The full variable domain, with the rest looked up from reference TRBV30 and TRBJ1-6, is SQTIHQWPATLVQPVGSPLSLECTVEGTSNPNLYWYRQAAGRGLQLLFYSVGIGQISSEVPQNLSASRPQDRQFILSSKKLLLSDSGFYLCACLTGVGSPLHFGNGTRLTVT.

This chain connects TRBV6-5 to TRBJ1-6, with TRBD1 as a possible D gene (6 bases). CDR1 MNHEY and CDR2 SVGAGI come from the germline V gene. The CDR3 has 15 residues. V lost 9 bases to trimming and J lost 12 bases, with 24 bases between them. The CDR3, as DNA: TGTGCCAGTAGGCTAGCCGGGACAAGGTCCGGACCCCTCCACTTT. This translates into CASRLAGTRSGPLHF.

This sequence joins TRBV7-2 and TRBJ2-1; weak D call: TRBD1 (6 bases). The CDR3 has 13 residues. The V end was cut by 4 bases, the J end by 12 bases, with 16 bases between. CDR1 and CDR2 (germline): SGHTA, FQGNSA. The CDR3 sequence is CASSSFNRVGQFF. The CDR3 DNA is TGTGCCAGCAGCTCGTTCAACAGGGTAGGGCAGTTCTTC.

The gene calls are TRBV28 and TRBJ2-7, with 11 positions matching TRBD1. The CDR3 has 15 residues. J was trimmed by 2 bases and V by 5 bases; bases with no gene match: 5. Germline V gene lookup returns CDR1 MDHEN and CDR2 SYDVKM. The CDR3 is CASSRDRGYTYEQYF. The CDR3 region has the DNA TGTGCCAGCAGTAGGGACAGGGGGTATACCTACGAGCAGTACTTC.

The CDR3 protein is CASSLRLAGSETQYF. CDR3 bases: TGTGCCAGCAGCTTAAGACTAGCGGGGTCAGAGACCCAGTACTTC. The J gene is TRBJ2-5, the V gene TRBV7-9; TRBD2 matches at 11 bases. From germline, CDR1 is SEHNR and CDR2 FQNEAQ (reference sequence). The trim removed 2 bases at V and 4 bases at J, leaving 3 bases unmatched. The CDR3 spans 15 residues.

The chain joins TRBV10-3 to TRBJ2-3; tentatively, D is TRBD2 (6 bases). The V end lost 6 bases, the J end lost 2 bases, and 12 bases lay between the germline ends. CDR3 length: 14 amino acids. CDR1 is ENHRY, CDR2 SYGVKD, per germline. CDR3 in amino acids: CAIRRLEATDTQYF. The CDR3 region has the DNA TGTGCCATCAGGCGACTAGAAGCCACAGATACGCAGTATTTT.

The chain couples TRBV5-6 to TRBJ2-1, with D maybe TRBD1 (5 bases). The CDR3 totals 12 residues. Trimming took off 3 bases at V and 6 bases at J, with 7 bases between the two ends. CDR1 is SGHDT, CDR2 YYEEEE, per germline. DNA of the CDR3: TGTGCCAGCAGCTCAGGGTTCAATGAGCAGTTCTTC. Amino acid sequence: CASSSGFNEQFF.

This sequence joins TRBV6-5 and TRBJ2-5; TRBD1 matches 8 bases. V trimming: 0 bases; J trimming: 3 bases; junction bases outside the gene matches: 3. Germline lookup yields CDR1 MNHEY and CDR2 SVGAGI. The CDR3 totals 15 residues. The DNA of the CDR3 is TGTGCCAGCAGTTACTCAGGACAGGGAAAAGAGACCCAGTACTTC. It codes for CASSYSGQGKETQYF.

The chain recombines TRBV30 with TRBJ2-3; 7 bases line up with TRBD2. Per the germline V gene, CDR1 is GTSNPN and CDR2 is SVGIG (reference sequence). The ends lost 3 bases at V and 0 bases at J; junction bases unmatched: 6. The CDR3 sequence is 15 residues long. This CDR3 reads CAWRGGYGSTDTQYF. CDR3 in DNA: TGTGCCTGGAGGGGGGGGTATGGCAGCACAGATACGCAGTATTTT. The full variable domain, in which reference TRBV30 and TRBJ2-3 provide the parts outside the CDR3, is SQTIHQWPATLVQPVGSPLSLECTVEGTSNPNLYWYRQAAGRGLQLLFYSVGIGQISSEVPQNLSASRPQDRQFILSSKKLLLSDSGFYLCAWRGGYGSTDTQYFGPGTRLTVL.

CDR3 DNA: TGTGCCAGCAGTACCACAGGGGTGGGTCAGCCCCAGCATTTT. Translation: CASSTTGVGQPQHF. J is TRBJ1-5 and V is TRBV6-6; 7 nucleotides match TRBD1. CDR1 is MNHNY, CDR2 SVGAGI, per germline (reference sequence). This CDR3 is built from 14 residues. V lost 5 bases to trimming and J lost 6 bases; unmatched junction nucleotides: 7.

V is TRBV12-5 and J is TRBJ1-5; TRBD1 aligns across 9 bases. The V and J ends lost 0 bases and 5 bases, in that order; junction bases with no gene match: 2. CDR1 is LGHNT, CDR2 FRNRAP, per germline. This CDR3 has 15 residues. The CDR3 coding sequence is TGTGCTAGTGGTTTGGTGGGACAGGGAGATCAGCCCCAGCATTTT. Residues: CASGLVGQGDQPQHF.

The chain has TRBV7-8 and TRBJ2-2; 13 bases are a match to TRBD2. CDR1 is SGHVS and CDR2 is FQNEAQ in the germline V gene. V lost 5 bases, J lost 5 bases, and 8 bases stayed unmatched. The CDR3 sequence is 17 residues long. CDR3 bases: TGTGCCAGCAGCCTCGGACTAGCGGGGGAGGGTACCGGGGAGCTGTTTTTT. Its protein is CASSLGLAGEGTGELFF.

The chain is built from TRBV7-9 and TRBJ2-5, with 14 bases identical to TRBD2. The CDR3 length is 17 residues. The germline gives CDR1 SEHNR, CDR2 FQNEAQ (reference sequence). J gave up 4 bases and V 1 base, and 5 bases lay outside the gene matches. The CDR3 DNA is TGTGCCAGCAGCTTAGATTCCGGGACTAGCGGGAGAGAGACCCAGTACTTC. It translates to CASSLDSGTSGRETQYF.

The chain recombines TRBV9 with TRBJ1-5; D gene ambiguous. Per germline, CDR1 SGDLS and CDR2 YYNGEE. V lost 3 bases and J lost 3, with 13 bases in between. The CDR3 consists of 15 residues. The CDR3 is CASSADEGINQPQHF. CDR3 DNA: TGTGCCAGCAGCGCCGATGAGGGTATCAATCAGCCCCAGCATTTT.

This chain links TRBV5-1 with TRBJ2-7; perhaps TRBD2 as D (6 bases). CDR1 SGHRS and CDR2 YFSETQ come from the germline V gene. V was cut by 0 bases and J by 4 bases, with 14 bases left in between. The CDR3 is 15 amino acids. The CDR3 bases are TGCGCCAGCAGCTTGGGATCTGCGGGAAGTTACGAGCAGTACTTC. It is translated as CASSLGSAGSYEQYF.

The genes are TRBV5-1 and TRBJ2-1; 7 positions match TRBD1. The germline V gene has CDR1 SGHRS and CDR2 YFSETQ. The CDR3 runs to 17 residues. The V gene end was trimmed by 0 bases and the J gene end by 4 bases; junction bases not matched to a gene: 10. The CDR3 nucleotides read TGCGCCAGCAGCTTGGCCTCCGGGACAGACCCTTACAATGAGCAGTTCTTC. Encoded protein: CASSLASGTDPYNEQFF.